Reported below is one TCR beta chain. The target antigen is unknown. Different DNA sequences within this sample yield the same CDR3. The data belong to a study of shared clonotypes between healthy human individuals. Only CD45RO-negative cells positively selected for CCR7 counted as naive CD8 cells, so terminally differentiated effector memory CD45RA+ cells were excluded. Sorted-subset replicate PCRs used 200 ng of genomic DNA. This amount corresponded to some 30,000 T cell genomes. Method: immunoSEQ multiplex PCR; TCRdb's copy keeps in-frame clones and lacks some. The table records about 2 million clones, about 95% of them present only once. Trimming removed 0 bases from V and 1 base from J; junction bases left unmatched: 3. The CDR3 runs to 15 residues. CDR1 MGHRA and CDR2 YSYEKL come from the germline V gene. Study-level points and caveats: Donor scarcity curtailed the genetic and exposure-history diversity represented herein. The study found about 5% of naive CD4 clonotypes shared across a handful of donors.

The chain recombines TRBV4-1 with TRBJ2-7, with 7 bases fitting TRBD1. This sequence originates from a man younger than 35 in good health. The sample was naive CD8+ T cells sorted from blood. The CDR3 here is CASSQEPGGSYEQYF. DNA for the CDR3: TGCGCCAGCAGCCAAGAACCAGGGGGATCCTACGAGCAGTACTTC.